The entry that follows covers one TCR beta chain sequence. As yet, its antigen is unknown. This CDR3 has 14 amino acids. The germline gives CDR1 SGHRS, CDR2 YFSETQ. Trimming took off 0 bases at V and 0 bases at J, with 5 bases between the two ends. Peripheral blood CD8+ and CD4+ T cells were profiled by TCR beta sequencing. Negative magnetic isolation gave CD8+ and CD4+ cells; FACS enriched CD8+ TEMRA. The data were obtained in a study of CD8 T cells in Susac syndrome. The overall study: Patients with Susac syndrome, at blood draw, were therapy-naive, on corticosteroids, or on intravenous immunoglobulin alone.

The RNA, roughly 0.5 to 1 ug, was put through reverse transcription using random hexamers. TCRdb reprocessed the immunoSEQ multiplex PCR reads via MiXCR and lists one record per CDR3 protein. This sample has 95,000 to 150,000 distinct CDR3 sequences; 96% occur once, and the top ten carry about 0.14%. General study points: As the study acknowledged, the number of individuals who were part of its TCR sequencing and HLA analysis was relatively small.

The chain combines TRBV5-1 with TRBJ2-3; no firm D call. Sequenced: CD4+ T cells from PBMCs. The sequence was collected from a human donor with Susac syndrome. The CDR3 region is CASSLEESTDTQYF. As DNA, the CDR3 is TGCGCCAGCAGCTTGGAGGAAAGCACAGATACGCAGTATTTT.